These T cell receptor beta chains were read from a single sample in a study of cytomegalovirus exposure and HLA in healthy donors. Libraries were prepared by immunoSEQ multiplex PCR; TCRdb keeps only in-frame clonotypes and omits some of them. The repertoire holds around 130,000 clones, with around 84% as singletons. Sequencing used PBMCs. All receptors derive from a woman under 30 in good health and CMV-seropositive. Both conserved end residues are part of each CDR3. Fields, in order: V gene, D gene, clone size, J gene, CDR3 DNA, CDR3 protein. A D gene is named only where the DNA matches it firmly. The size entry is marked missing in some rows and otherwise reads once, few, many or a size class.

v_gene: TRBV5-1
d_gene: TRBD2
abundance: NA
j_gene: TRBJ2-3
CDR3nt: TGCGCCAGCAGCACCGGGACTAGCGGGGGCCATACGCAGTATTTT
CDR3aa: CASSTGTSGGHTQYF

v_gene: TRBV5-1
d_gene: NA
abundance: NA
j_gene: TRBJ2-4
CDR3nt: TGCGCCAGCAGCGCGGAGGGAAACATTCAGTACTTC
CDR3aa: CASSAEGNIQYF

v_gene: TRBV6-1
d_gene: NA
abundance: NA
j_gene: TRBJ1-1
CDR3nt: TGTGCTGCTCCGGGGGAAGGGACTGAAGCTTTCTTT
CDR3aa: CAAPGEGTEAFF

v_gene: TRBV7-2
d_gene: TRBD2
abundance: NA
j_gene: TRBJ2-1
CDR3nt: TGTGCCAGCAGCCCCGAAGCGGGGGGCTCCTACAATGAGCAGTTCTTC
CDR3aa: CASSPEAGGSYNEQFF

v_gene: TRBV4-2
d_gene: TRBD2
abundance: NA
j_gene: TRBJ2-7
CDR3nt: TGTGCCAGCAGCCAAACCGGGACTAGCAGCTACGAGCAGTACTTC
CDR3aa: CASSQTGTSSYEQYF

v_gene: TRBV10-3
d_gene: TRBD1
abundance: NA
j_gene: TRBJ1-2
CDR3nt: TGTGCCATCGGAGATACAGGGGACATATTAGGCTACACCTTC
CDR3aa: CAIGDTGDILGYTF

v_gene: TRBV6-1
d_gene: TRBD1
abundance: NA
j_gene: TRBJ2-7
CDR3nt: TGTGCCAGTGAGGACAGGGTGGGCTACGAGCAGTACTTC
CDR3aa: CASEDRVGYEQYF

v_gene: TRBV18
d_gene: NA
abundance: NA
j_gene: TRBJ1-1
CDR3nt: TGTGCCAGCTCAACAGCCCTCCCGAACACTGAAGCTTTCTTT
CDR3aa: CASSTALPNTEAFF

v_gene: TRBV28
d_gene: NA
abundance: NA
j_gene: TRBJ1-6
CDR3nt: TGTGCCAGCAGTTATCGGAGGAGCGGCGCTAATTCACCCCTCCACTTT
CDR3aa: CASSYRRSGANSPLHF

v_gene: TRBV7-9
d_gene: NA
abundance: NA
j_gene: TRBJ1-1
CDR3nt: TGTTCCAGCAGCTCGAGGGTCGAGAACACTGAAGCTTTCTTT
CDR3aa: CSSSSRVENTEAFF

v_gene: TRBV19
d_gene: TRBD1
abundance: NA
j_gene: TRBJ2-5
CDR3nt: TGTGCCAGTAGTGTCATGGGACAGCAAGAGACCCAGTACTTC
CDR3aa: CASSVMGQQETQYF

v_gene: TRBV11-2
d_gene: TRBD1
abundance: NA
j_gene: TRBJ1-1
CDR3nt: TGTGCCAGCAGCCAACAGGGGTTTGAAGCTTTCTTT
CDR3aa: CASSQQGFEAFF

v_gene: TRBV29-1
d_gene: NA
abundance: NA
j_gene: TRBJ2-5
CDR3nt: TGCAGCTCCGAGCTGGAGACCCAGTACTTC
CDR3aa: CSSELETQYF

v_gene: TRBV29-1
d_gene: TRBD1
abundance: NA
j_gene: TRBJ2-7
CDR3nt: TGCAGCGTCATCGGGACAGGGGAATACGAGCAGTACTTC
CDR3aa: CSVIGTGEYEQYF

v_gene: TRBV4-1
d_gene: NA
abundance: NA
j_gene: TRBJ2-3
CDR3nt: TGCGCCAGCAGCCACCCCCGGCAGGAAGATACGCAGTATTTT
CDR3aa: CASSHPRQEDTQYF

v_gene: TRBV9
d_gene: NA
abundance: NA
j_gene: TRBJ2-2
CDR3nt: TGTGCCAGCAGCGTAGAGGGAGTCAGCACCGGGGAGCTGTTTTTT
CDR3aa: CASSVEGVSTGELFF

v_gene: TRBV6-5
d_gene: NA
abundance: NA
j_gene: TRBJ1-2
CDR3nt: TGTGCCAGCAGTTACAGAGGGTATGGCTACACCTTC
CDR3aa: CASSYRGYGYTF

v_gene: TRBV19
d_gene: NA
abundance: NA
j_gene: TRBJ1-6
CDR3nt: TGTGCCAGTAGTATTCGTTCAGAACAATCACCCCTCCACTTT
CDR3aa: CASSIRSEQSPLHF

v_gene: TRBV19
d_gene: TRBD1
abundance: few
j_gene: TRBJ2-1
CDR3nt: TGTGCCAGTAGTACAAAAACAGGGGCTTCCTACAATGAGCAGTTCTTC
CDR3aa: CASSTKTGASYNEQFF

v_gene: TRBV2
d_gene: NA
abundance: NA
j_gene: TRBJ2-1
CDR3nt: TGTGCCAGCAGTCGCGTCAGGGAGGTTGGGGAGCAGTTCTTC
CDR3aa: CASSRVREVGEQFF

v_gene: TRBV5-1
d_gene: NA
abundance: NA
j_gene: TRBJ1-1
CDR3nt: TGCGCCAGCAGCCTTCGGTTCATGAACACTGAAGCTTTCTTT
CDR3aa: CASSLRFMNTEAFF

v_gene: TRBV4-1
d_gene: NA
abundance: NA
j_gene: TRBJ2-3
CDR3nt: TGCGCCAGCAGCCAAGATGAGATCACAGATACGCAGTATTTT
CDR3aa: CASSQDEITDTQYF

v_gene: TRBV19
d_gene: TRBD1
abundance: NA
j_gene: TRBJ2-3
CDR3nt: TGTGCCAGCTCCCGGACAGGGGAGACGTCTTCGGTTAGCACAGATACGCAGTATTTT
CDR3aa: CASSRTGETSSVSTDTQYF

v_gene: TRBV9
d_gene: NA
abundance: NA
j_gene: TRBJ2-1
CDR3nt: TGTGCCAGCAGCGTAGACACCCCCTACAATGAGCAGTTCTTC
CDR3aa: CASSVDTPYNEQFF

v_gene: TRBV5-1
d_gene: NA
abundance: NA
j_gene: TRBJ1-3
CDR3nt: TGCGCCAGCAGCTTGGGGCAGGGAAACACCATATATTTT
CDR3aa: CASSLGQGNTIYF

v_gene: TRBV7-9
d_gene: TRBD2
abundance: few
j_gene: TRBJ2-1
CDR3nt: TGTGCCAGCAGCCGCACTAGCGGGGGCCTCATGATACAGTTCTTC
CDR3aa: CASSRTSGGLMIQFF

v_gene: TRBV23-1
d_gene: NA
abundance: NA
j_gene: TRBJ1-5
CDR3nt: TGCGCCAGCTGGTTACGACAGGAGAACAATCAGCCCCAGCATTTT
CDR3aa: CASWLRQENNQPQHF

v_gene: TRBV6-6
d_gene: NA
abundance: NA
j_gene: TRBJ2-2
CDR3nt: TGTGCCACAACAACTCAGGGGGGCGCCGGGGAGCTGTTTTTT
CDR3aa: CATTTQGGAGELFF

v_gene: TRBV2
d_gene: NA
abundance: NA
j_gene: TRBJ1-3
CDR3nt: TGTGCCAGCAGACACAGGCCTGGCTCTGGAAACACCATATATTTT
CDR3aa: CASRHRPGSGNTIYF

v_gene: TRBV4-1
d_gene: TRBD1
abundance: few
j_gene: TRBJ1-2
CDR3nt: TGCGCCAGCAGCCAAGATTGGGACAGGGGAGTCGGCTACACCTTC
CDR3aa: CASSQDWDRGVGYTF

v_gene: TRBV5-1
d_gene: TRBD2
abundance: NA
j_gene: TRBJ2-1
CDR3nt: TGCGCCAGCAGCTTGGAACCGGGACTAGCGGGAAATGAGCAGTTCTTC
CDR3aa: CASSLEPGLAGNEQFF

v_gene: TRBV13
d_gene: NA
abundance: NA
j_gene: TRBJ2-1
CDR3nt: TGTGCCAGCAGCCCCGGAGGGAGGGGGGCCTACAATGAGCAGTTCTTC
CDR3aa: CASSPGGRGAYNEQFF

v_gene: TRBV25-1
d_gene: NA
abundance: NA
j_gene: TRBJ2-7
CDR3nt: TGTGCCAGCAGTGAATATTTTATCGGGGCGGGGAGAACCTACGAGCAGTACTTC
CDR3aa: CASSEYFIGAGRTYEQYF

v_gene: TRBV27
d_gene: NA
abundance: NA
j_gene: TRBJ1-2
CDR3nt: TGTGCCAGCAGTTTAATTGGGGGCTCTCCCTATGGCTACACCTTC
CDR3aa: CASSLIGGSPYGYTF

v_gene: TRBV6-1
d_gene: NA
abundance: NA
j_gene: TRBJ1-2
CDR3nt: TGTGCCAGCAGTGGACCAGGGGTGGCGGGCTACACCTTC
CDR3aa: CASSGPGVAGYTF

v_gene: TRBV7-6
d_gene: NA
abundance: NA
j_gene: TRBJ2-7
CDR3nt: TGTGCCAGCAGCTTAGTAGCGGATTCCTACGAGCAGTACTTC
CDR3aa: CASSLVADSYEQYF

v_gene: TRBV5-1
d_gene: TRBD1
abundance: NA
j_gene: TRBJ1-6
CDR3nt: TGCGCCAGCAGCTCAACCGGGACAGAGAATTCACCCCTCCACTTT
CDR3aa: CASSSTGTENSPLHF